The 29 T cell receptor beta chains below were found in one sample sequenced in a study of blood T cell repertoires in COVID-19. Repertoires were generated with immunoSEQ multiplex PCR, while TCRdb's copy carries only in-frame clones and drops some. The sample holds under 250,000 clones, less than 85% seen once. Material: peripheral blood. These receptors came from a woman in her 70s with acute or convalescent COVID-19.

The chain employs TRBV6-5 and TRBJ1-5; D is perhaps TRBD1 (6 bases). Between the trimmed V and J ends, which lost 6 bases and 7 bases, there was a span of 13 bases. The CDR3 contains 13 residues. Germline CDR1 reads MNHEY; CDR2 reads SVGAGI. DNA for the CDR3: TGTGCCAGCAGGATCAGGGGAAGCCAGCCCCAGCATTTT. Translation: CASRIRGSQPQHF.

CDR3 bases: TGTGCCAGCAGTGACGCGACAGGGCCTCTCAATGAGCAGTTCTTC. Protein product: CASSDATGPLNEQFF. The V gene is TRBV27, the J gene TRBJ2-1; 7 positions agree with TRBD1. Losses at the gene ends were 5 bases for V and 6 bases for J; bases not matched to a gene: 10. This CDR3 is built from 15 residues. Per germline, CDR1 MNHEY and CDR2 SMNVEV (reference sequence).

This clone was observed once. The chain employs TRBV7-2 and TRBJ1-1; 8 nucleotides align to TRBD1. The germline V gene encodes CDR1 SGHTA and CDR2 FQGNSA. CDR3 length: 14 residues. Trimming at V came to 3 bases and at J to 5 bases, leaving 5 bases not matched to a gene. The CDR3 region has the DNA TGTGCCAGCAGCTTTCACGGACAGGGTACTGAAGCTTTCTTT. Translating gives CASSFHGQGTEAFF.

The CDR3 nucleotides are TGCGCCAGCAGCCGACAAGGACAGGGGTTTCACGAGCAGTACTTC. This sequence encodes CASSRQGQGFHEQYF. The genes are TRBV4-1 and TRBJ2-7; 9 nucleotides agree with TRBD1. CDR1 is MGHRA, CDR2 YSYEKL, per germline. The length of the CDR3 is 15 residues. Losses at the gene ends were 4 bases for V and 5 bases for J; bases not matched to a gene: 9.

The chain joins TRBV2 to TRBJ2-1; D uncertain. This CDR3 is 15 amino acids long. The V end was cut by 7 bases, the J end by 1 base, with 14 bases between. Germline V lookup: CDR1 SNHLY, CDR2 FYNNEI. The CDR3 DNA reads as TGTGCCAGCACGAAGATCATACAGTCCTACAATGAGCAGTTCTTC. Residues: CASTKIIQSYNEQFF.

The V and J genes are TRBV30 and TRBJ1-3; perhaps TRBD1 as D (5 bases). Germline V gene data show CDR1 as GTSNPN and CDR2 as SVGIG (reference sequence). V was trimmed by 4 bases and J by 2 bases, leaving 12 bases between them. CDR3 size: 14 residues. CDR3 sequence: CAWKGAGAGNTIYF. In DNA form, the CDR3 reads TGTGCCTGGAAGGGCGCGGGGGCTGGAAACACCATATATTTT.

The rearrangement uses TRBV3-1 (or the pseudogene TRBV3-2) and TRBJ2-5, with D tentatively TRBD2 (6 bases). Deletions cut 7 bases from V and 2 bases from J, with 17 bases between. CDR1 and CDR2 from the germline V gene are LGHDT and YNNKEL (reference sequence). The CDR3 runs 15 residues. CDR3 coding DNA: TGTGCCAGCAACTCCGGGAGCTACACTCAAGAGACCCAGTACTTC. Protein sequence: CASNSGSYTQETQYF.

The genes are TRBV7-3 and TRBJ2-7, with D perhaps matching TRBD2 (5 bases). Germline CDR1 is SGHTA and CDR2 is FQGTGA. The CDR3 totals 14 residues. The V end was cut by 5 bases, the J end by 6 bases, with 17 bases between. CDR3 residues: CASSPSSGRGEQYF. For the CDR3, the DNA is TGTGCCAGCAGCCCCTCGTCCGGCCGGGGCGAGCAGTACTTC.

The chain combines TRBV6-2 or TRBV6-3 with TRBJ2-4, with a possible D match to TRBD1 (6 bases). In germline, CDR1 is MNHEY, CDR2 SVGEGT. The CDR3 is 14 amino acids. V was trimmed by 4 bases and J by 1 base, leaving 8 bases between them. CDR3 in DNA: TGTGCCAGCAGTTTGGACAGCGCCAAAAACATTCAGTACTTC. Amino acid sequence: CASSLDSAKNIQYF.

The chain links TRBV5-4 to TRBJ2-3; D perhaps matches TRBD1 (6 bases). This CDR3 comprises 14 residues. Germline V gives CDR1 SGHNT, CDR2 YYREEE (reference sequence). Trimming took off 0 bases at V and 4 bases at J, with 9 bases between the two ends. The CDR3 DNA is TGTGCCAGCAGCTTGGGTGGGGGCGCAGATACGCAGTATTTT. Protein: CASSLGGGADTQYF.

This clone was recorded only once. The chain carries TRBV7-9 and TRBJ1-2; D is possibly TRBD1 (6 bases). The CDR3 covers 16 residues. The germline V gene has CDR1 SEHNR and CDR2 FQNEAQ (reference sequence). The V end was cut by 1 base, the J end by 4 bases, with 16 bases between. CDR3 sequence (DNA): TGTGCCAGCAGCTTAGGTCTTACAGGGCACTTCTATGGCTACACCTTC. It encodes CASSLGLTGHFYGYTF.

The V gene is TRBV7-3, the J gene TRBJ2-5; D not certain. Germline CDR1 reads SGHTA; CDR2 reads FQGTGA. This CDR3 contains 13 residues. Trimming shortened V by 3 bases and J by 2 bases, and 7 bases separated the two germline ends. DNA of the CDR3: TGTGCCAGCAGCTTTGGGCCTCAAGAGACCCAGTACTTC. Translation gives CASSFGPQETQYF.

The gene calls are TRBV10-3 and TRBJ2-3; 7 nucleotides agree with TRBD2. CDR1 is ENHRY, CDR2 SYGVKD, per germline. With 6 bases clipped from V and 3 bases from J, the junction kept 3 bases outside the gene matches. The CDR3 covers 13 residues. The CDR3 spells CAIRGGSTDTQYF. For the CDR3, the DNA is TGTGCCATCAGGGGGGGGTCGACAGATACGCAGTATTTT.

A single count supports this clone. V usage is TRBV2 and J usage is TRBJ1-2, with 7 bases fitting TRBD1. This CDR3 contains 13 residues. V trimming: 6 bases; J trimming: 4 bases; junction bases outside the gene matches: 5. Germline CDR1 reads SNHLY; CDR2 reads FYNNEI. The CDR3 DNA reads TGTGCCAGCAGCTCGGGACAGCTCTATGGCTACACCTTC. Encoded protein: CASSSGQLYGYTF.

This chain uses TRBV11-2 with TRBJ2-5, with TRBD1 as a possible D gene (5 bases). Germline-derived CDR1 and CDR2 are SGHAT and FQNNGV. The CDR3 has 13 residues. V lost 1 base, J lost 5 bases, and 8 bases lay in between. The CDR3 loop is CASSLGGTETQYF. The DNA of the CDR3 is TGTGCCAGCAGCTTAGGGGGCACGGAGACCCAGTACTTC. The whole variable domain, filled in from reference TRBV11-2 and TRBJ2-5, reads EAGVAQSPRYKIIEKRQSVAFWCNPISGHATLYWYQQILGQGPKLLIQFQNNGVVDDSQLPKDRFSAERLKGVDSTLKIQPAKLEDSAVYLCASSLGGTETQYFGPGTRLLVL.

V gene TRBV7-6 combines with J gene TRBJ2-3; 8 bases fit TRBD1. Unmatched junction bases numbered 9, after V lost 5 bases and J lost 2 bases. Looked up from germline, CDR1 is SGHVS and CDR2 is FNYEAQ. CDR3 length equals 16 residues. CDR3 DNA sequence: TGTGCCAGCAGCCTAGGACCACAGGGGGTCACAGATACGCAGTATTTT. Its protein product is CASSLGPQGVTDTQYF.

This chain uses TRBV29-1 with TRBJ1-1, with no clear D. The V gene's germline CDR1 is SQVTM and CDR2 ANQGSEA. The CDR3 covers 15 residues. Trimming removed 5 bases at V and 4 bases at J, with 20 bases between. The chain's CDR3 is CSVKEGSQISTEAFF. The CDR3, as DNA: TGCAGCGTTAAGGAGGGCAGCCAGATCTCCACTGAAGCTTTCTTT.

The chain uses TRBV24-1 and TRBJ2-1; tentatively, D is TRBD2 (6 bases). This CDR3 is built from 17 residues. Per germline, CDR1 KGHDR and CDR2 SFDVKD. The V end was cut by 1 base, the J end by 12 bases, with 24 bases between. The CDR3 nucleotides are TGTGCCACCAGTGATTTAGGGCGGGGCCGTTCAACTGGGCCGCAGTTCTTC. It encodes CATSDLGRGRSTGPQFF.

This clone was recorded once. The CDR3 DNA reads TGCGCCAGCAGTAAGGACTACGTAGAGACCCAGTACTTC. This gives the protein CASSKDYVETQYF. V is TRBV10-2 and J is TRBJ2-5; D perhaps matches TRBD2 (6 bases). The CDR3 is made up of 13 amino acids. Germline V gene data show CDR1 as WSHSY and CDR2 as SAAADI. V lost 5 bases, J lost 4 bases, and 11 bases lay in between.

The chain carries TRBV25-1 and TRBJ2-5, with a tentative D call TRBD2 (5 bases). V lost 2 bases, J lost 0 bases, and 16 bases lay in between. CDR3 length equals 17 residues. CDR1 and CDR2 from the germline V gene are MGHDK and SYGVNS. The CDR3 loop is CASSENKGTSYQETQYF. CDR3 bases: TGTGCCAGCAGTGAAAACAAGGGTACTAGTTACCAAGAGACCCAGTACTTC.

This clone was seen once. The chain has TRBV25-1 and TRBJ2-2; D call uncertain. The CDR3 contains 14 residues. V dropped 1 base and J dropped 7 bases, with 10 bases sitting between them. The germline V gene encodes CDR1 MGHDK and CDR2 SYGVNS. The DNA for the CDR3 is TGTGCCAGCAGTGAATCAAGGAGAAACGGGGAGCTGTTTTTT. Its protein product is CASSESRRNGELFF.

The genes are TRBV12-1 and TRBJ2-7; the tabulated D call, TRBD1, remains unverified against the DNA. TRBV12-1 is a pseudogene locus. The CDR3 covers 19 residues. For the CDR3, the DNA is TGTGCCAGCAGCTTGACCGGGACAGGGGAGGGGAAGGGCTCCTACGAGCAGTACTTC. Translation gives CASSLTGTGEGKGSYEQYF.

The chain is built from TRBV5-4 and TRBJ2-1; D is unclear. Per germline, CDR1 SGHNT and CDR2 YYREEE (reference sequence). The CDR3 extends over 13 amino acids. The V end was cut by 2 bases, the J end by 4 bases, with 7 bases between. CDR3 nucleotides: TGTGCCAGCAGCTTACTACCTTACAATGAGCAGTTCTTC. Translation gives CASSLLPYNEQFF.

The chain carries TRBV21-1 and TRBJ1-2; whether TRBD1, the table's D call, matches the DNA was not checked. TRBV21-1 is shown as a pseudogene. CDR3 length: 17 residues. The CDR3 region is CASTPGIHLSAHHGYTF. CDR3 in DNA: TGTGCCAGCACCCCAGGAATACATCTTTCCGCTCACCATGGCTACACCTTC.

CDR3 coding DNA: TGTGCCAGCAGCACGGGACTAGCGGGGGGGCTCTCCTTCAATGAGCAGTTCTTC. Protein product: CASSTGLAGGLSFNEQFF. The V gene is TRBV21-1, the J gene TRBJ2-1; TRBD2, the table's D call, was not compared with the DNA. TRBV21-1 is deemed a pseudogene. The CDR3 runs to 18 residues.

This rearrangement joins TRBV6-1 to TRBJ1-5; maybe TRBD1 (5 bases). Trimming shortened V by 2 bases and J by 2 bases, and 10 bases separated the two germline ends. The CDR3 has 15 residues. From germline, CDR1 is MNHNS and CDR2 SASEGT. The CDR3 DNA is TGTGCCAGCAGTGAACGTACAGGAGGCAATCAGCCCCAGCATTTT. Its translation: CASSERTGGNQPQHF.

The J gene is TRBJ2-1, the V gene TRBV27; 7 positions agree with TRBD2. In germline, CDR1 is MNHEY, CDR2 SMNVEV (reference sequence). CDR3 length equals 16 residues. V lost 5 bases and J lost 4; bases outside the gene matches: 11. CDR3 sequence (DNA): TGTGCCAGCAGTCCGGACTCCGGGGGGATTTACAATGAGCAGTTCTTC. It encodes CASSPDSGGIYNEQFF.

This chain uses TRBV29-1 with TRBJ1-1; 9 positions match TRBD1. The CDR3 loop spans 16 amino acids. Germline values: CDR1 SQVTM, CDR2 ANQGSEA. V trimming: 6 bases; J trimming: 0 bases; junction bases outside the gene matches: 11. This CDR3 reads CSVARGQGLMNTEAFF. For the CDR3, the DNA is TGCAGCGTCGCTAGGGGACAGGGACTTATGAACACTGAAGCTTTCTTT. Using reference TRBV29-1 and TRBJ1-1 for the parts outside the CDR3, the full variable domain is SAVISQKPSRDICQRGTSLTIQCQVDSQVTMMFWYRQQPGQSLTLIATANQGSEATYESGFVIDKFPISRPNLTFSTLTVSNMSPEDSSIYLCSVARGQGLMNTEAFFGQGTRLTVV.

The CDR3 loop reads CSVRTDLTDTQYF. The CDR3 region has the DNA TGCAGCGTAAGGACAGACCTCACAGATACGCAGTATTTT. The V and J genes are TRBV29-1 and TRBJ2-3, with D tentatively TRBD1 (6 bases). V gave up 6 bases and J gave up 2 bases, with 12 bases separating them. The CDR3 length is 13 residues. Looked up from germline, CDR1 is SQVTM and CDR2 is ANQGSEA.